This is a list of T cell receptor beta chains from one sample in a study of T-cell reconstitution after alpha-beta-depleted transplantation in children. TCRdb redid the calling of the PCR reads with MiXCR, one entry per CDR3 protein. The data contain hundreds of thousands of distinct CDR3 sequences, approximately 12% of them singletons. The input for sequencing was PBMCs from the stem cell graft donor, taken from the stem cell graft. These receptors were obtained from a human donor who donated a stem cell graft to a child with acute lymphoblastic leukemia. The CDR3 runs from the conserved cysteine through the conserved F or W. Fields, in order: D gene, clone size, V gene, J gene, CDR3 protein, CDR3 DNA. A D gene is named only where the DNA matches it firmly. Where a row states a size, it is once, few, many or the class of an expanded clone; other rows omit it.

D: NA; size: NA; V: TRBV30; J: TRBJ2-5; CDR3: CAWSSSGETQYF; DNA: TGTGCCTGGAGTTCTAGTGGGGAGACCCAGTACTTC
D: NA; size: many; V: TRBV12-3/TRBV12-4; J: TRBJ2-3; CDR3: CASSLYTSTDTQYF; DNA: TGTGCCAGCAGTTTATACACAAGCACAGATACGCAGTATTTT
D: NA; size: many; V: TRBV5-1; J: TRBJ2-2; CDR3: CASSLIGGTNTGELFF; DNA: TGCGCCAGCAGCCTCATCGGCGGCACGAACACCGGGGAGCTGTTTTTT
D: NA; size: many; V: TRBV6-5; J: TRBJ2-5; CDR3: CASSYSSLGEETQYF; DNA: TGTGCCAGCAGTTACTCGAGTCTAGGGGAAGAGACCCAGTACTTC
D: NA; size: many; V: TRBV12-3/TRBV12-4; J: TRBJ2-2; CDR3: CASRGAGNTGELFF; DNA: TGTGCCAGCAGGGGGGCGGGGAACACCGGGGAGCTGTTTTTT
D: TRBD2; size: many; V: TRBV12-3/TRBV12-4; J: TRBJ2-7; CDR3: CASSPRTSGRAEQYF; DNA: TGTGCCAGCAGTCCCCGGACTAGCGGGAGAGCCGAGCAGTACTTC
D: TRBD1; size: many; V: TRBV7-6; J: TRBJ1-3; CDR3: CASSSFPGQGTYSGNTIYF; DNA: TGTGCCAGCAGCTCATTCCCGGGACAGGGGACTTACTCTGGAAACACCATATATTTT
D: NA; size: many; V: TRBV10-3; J: TRBJ2-2; CDR3: CAISISGSLNTGELFF; DNA: TGTGCCATCAGTATTAGCGGATCCTTGAACACCGGGGAGCTGTTTTTT
D: NA; size: many; V: TRBV9; J: TRBJ2-1; CDR3: CASSARGEDNNEQFF; DNA: TGTGCCAGCAGCGCCCGAGGAGAAGACAACAATGAGCAGTTCTTC
D: TRBD2; size: many; V: TRBV7-9; J: TRBJ2-7; CDR3: CASTLSGSSYEQYF; DNA: TGTGCCAGCACCCTGAGCGGGAGCTCCTACGAGCAGTACTTC
D: TRBD2; size: many; V: TRBV7-8; J: TRBJ2-5; CDR3: CASSLLAGGPVEEETQYF; DNA: TGTGCCAGCAGCCTACTAGCGGGGGGGCCCGTGGAGGAAGAGACCCAGTACTTC
D: NA; size: many; V: TRBV10-3; J: TRBJ2-4; CDR3: CAISESGDIQYF; DNA: TGTGCCATCAGTGAGTCTGGAGACATTCAGTACTTC
D: TRBD2; size: NA; V: TRBV5-4; J: TRBJ2-3; CDR3: CASSLMSSGRPDTQYF; DNA: TGTGCCAGCAGCTTGATGTCTAGCGGGCGACCAGATACGCAGTATTTT
D: NA; size: many; V: TRBV5-1; J: TRBJ2-2; CDR3: CASSAGGGTGELFF; DNA: TGCGCCAGCAGCGCCGGGGGCGGCACCGGGGAGCTGTTTTTT
D: NA; size: many; V: TRBV3-1; J: TRBJ2-1; CDR3: CASSQPGSLNEQFF; DNA: TGTGCCAGCAGCCAACCAGGGAGTCTCAATGAGCAGTTCTTC
D: NA; size: few; V: TRBV5-1; J: TRBJ2-5; CDR3: CASSPQRQETQYF; DNA: TGCGCCAGCAGCCCCCAGCGGCAAGAGACCCAGTACTTC
D: NA; size: many; V: TRBV20-1; J: TRBJ1-5; CDR3: CSAKKTRQPQHF; DNA: TGCAGTGCCAAGAAAACAAGGCAGCCCCAGCATTTT
D: TRBD2; size: NA; V: TRBV25-1; J: TRBJ2-3; CDR3: CASSSFAGGPLSTDTQYF; DNA: TGTGCCAGCAGTAGTTTCGCGGGGGGCCCCCTGAGCACAGATACGCAGTATTTT